Below, 3 T cell receptor beta chains from the same sample are listed, as sequenced in a study of beta chain features in type 1 diabetes. Study-wide findings and caveats: In every one of the four CD4+ subsets, TCRB CDR3s were moderately but significantly shorter in Type 1 diabetes patients.

Expressed TCRB transcripts were sequenced, since all the RNA that had been isolated was reverse transcribed. Generated by immunoSEQ multiplex PCR, the TCRdb table keeps only in-frame clones and is missing some. The table lists 150,000 to 200,000 clones, about 7.8% of them singletons. These TCRs are of unknown antigen specificity. The sample taken for sequencing was central memory CD4+ T cells from blood. Receptor source: a woman between 40 and 55 years old with type 1 diabetes.

This clone showed up just a few times. Different DNA sequences within this sample yield the same CDR3. The rearrangement uses TRBV4-1 and TRBJ1-1, with 7 bases aligning to TRBD1. V dropped 4 bases and J dropped 1; count of bases not matched to a gene: 6. Germline V lookup: CDR1 MGHRA, CDR2 YSYEKL. The CDR3 covers 15 residues. The CDR3 region is CASSRPDRENTEAFF. CDR3 bases: TGCGCCAGCAGCCGCCCAGACAGGGAGAACACTGAAGCTTTCTTT.

The chain is built from TRBV5-6 and TRBJ1-1; 9 nucleotides line up with TRBD1. Germline trimming cut 1 base from V and 7 bases from J; bases unmatched to any gene: 11. CDR1 is SGHDT and CDR2 is YYEEEE in the germline V gene. This CDR3 is 16 amino acids long. The chain's CDR3 is CASSLYDRGNMGEAFF. CDR3 bases: TGTGCCAGCAGCTTGTACGACAGGGGGAATATGGGTGAAGCTTTCTTT.

This clone has a handful of counts. The chain couples TRBV5-1 to TRBJ1-3; D perhaps matches TRBD1 (6 bases). This CDR3 region has 15 residues. The V gene lost 5 bases and the J gene lost 0 bases, with 12 bases spanning the gap. Germline CDR1 SGHRS, CDR2 YFSETQ. The CDR3 coding sequence is TGCGCCAGCAGGTCCGACAGGAACTCTGGAAACACCATATATTTT. Translating it yields CASRSDRNSGNTIYF.